These 4 T cell receptor beta chains originate from one sample sequenced in a study of blood T cells in healthy people across ages. A second roughly 6 to 11 cycle PCR used barcoded and J-beta primers. TCRdb used MiXCR to reprocess the 5' RACE reads, holding one entry per CDR3 protein. The data hold about 1.8 million distinct CDR3 sequences, with about 50% observed a single time. Sequences were obtained from blood. The source is a middle-aged woman in good health.

V gene TRBV4-1 combines with J gene TRBJ2-1, with 11 bases aligning to TRBD2. Germline values: CDR1 MGHRA, CDR2 YSYEKL. The V and J ends lost 5 bases and 2 bases, in that order; junction bases with no gene match: 11. The CDR3 is 18 amino acids. The CDR3 DNA is TGCGCCAGCAGCAAAGGAATAGCGGGGGGGAGCGCCTACAATGAGCAGTTCTTC. Residues: CASSKGIAGGSAYNEQFF.

The rearrangement joins TRBV20-1 to TRBJ2-7; D may match TRBD1 or TRBD2 (5 bases each). The germline gives CDR1 DFQATT, CDR2 SNEGSKA (reference sequence). This CDR3 is built from 15 residues. The V end lost 4 bases, the J end lost 2 bases, and 18 bases lay between the germline ends. The CDR3 spells CSATDHGTETYEQYF. As DNA, the CDR3 is TGCAGTGCTACGGATCACGGGACGGAGACCTACGAGCAGTACTTC.

The V and J genes are TRBV4-1 and TRBJ2-3, with a possible D match to TRBD2 (6 bases). Germline values: CDR1 MGHRA, CDR2 YSYEKL. The length of the CDR3 is 16 residues. Trimming pared 1 base from V and 4 bases from J, leaving 15 bases between. As DNA, the CDR3 is TGCGCCAGCAGCCAAGTTGGGCGGGGAACCCCAGATACGCAGTATTTT. It encodes CASSQVGRGTPDTQYF.

This clonotype was detected a few times. J is TRBJ2-3 and V is TRBV27; 12 bases are a match to TRBD2. The CDR3 covers 19 residues. Germline V gives CDR1 MNHEY, CDR2 SMNVEV (reference sequence). V lost 7 bases, J lost 2 bases, and 16 bases stayed unmatched. The CDR3, as DNA: TGTGCCAGCATCGGAGTCCCTAGCGGGGGGGCCGATGACACAGATACGCAGTATTTT. Translation gives CASIGVPSGGADDTDTQYF.